This TCR beta chain was identified during a study of T-cell memory formation after mild COVID-19. For the study at large: In these data, TCR clusters were largely donor specific. Study findings and constraints: Among contracting clones, CD4+ were mainly CM/EM and CD8+ enriched in EMRA. Some responding clones appeared in pre-infection memory, suggesting cross-reactive memory joined.

V lost 3 bases, J lost 4 bases, and 12 bases lay in between. The germline gives CDR1 DFQATT, CDR2 SNEGSKA (reference sequence). CDR3 length: 13 amino acids. For this clonotype: What it recognizes is unknown.

Constant-segment-primed 5'RACE gave TCR alpha and TCR beta cDNA libraries with sample barcodes and UMIs. TCRdb reprocessed the 5' RACE reads with MiXCR, giving one entry per CDR3 protein. The repertoire holds about 170,000 distinct CDR3 sequences, under 15% seen once, with about 3.3% in the top ten. This chain joins TRBV20-1 and TRBJ2-5; D is possibly TRBD2 (5 bases). The sample was PBMCs or a T cell subset sorted from them (not recorded which). This sequence originates from a man between 18 and 29 years old who had mild COVID-19 (a few samples of this study predate the infection). Cell type and time point are not known. CDR3 in DNA: TGCAGTGCTAGGACTAACGTACCAGAGACCCAGTACTTC. Amino acid sequence: CSARTNVPETQYF.